One and the same sample provided the 21 T cell receptor beta chains below, sequenced in a study of CD8 T cells in Susac syndrome. Reverse transcription of roughly 0.5 to 1 ug RNA was carried out with random hexamers. MiXCR, run by TCRdb on the immunoSEQ multiplex PCR reads, gives a single entry per CDR3 protein. This sample has some 150,000 distinct CDR3 sequences; roughly 95% occur once, and the top ten carry 0.075% to 0.09%. Input material: CD4+ T cells from PBMCs. These receptors originate from a human donor in good health.

This chain uses TRBV12-3 or TRBV12-4 with TRBJ2-1; 9 nucleotides match TRBD2. The CDR3 contains 20 residues. V shed 4 bases and J 0 bases; nucleotides not matched to a gene: 16. The CDR3 loop is CASSSRYSGSPLSSYNEQFF. The DNA of the CDR3 is TGTGCCAGCAGTTCCCGCTATAGCGGGAGCCCCCTTAGCTCCTACAATGAGCAGTTCTTC.

This rearrangement joins TRBV19 to TRBJ2-7, with 7 nucleotides matching TRBD2. Germline CDR1 reads LNHDA; CDR2 reads SQIVND (reference sequence). CDR3 length equals 16 residues. Trimming at V came to 4 bases and at J to 0 bases, leaving 9 bases not matched to a gene. For the CDR3, the DNA is TGTGCCAGTAGTAAAACTTGGGAGGGAACCTCCTACGAGCAGTACTTC. It encodes CASSKTWEGTSYEQYF.

The genes are TRBV20-1 and TRBJ2-1; the match to TRBD2 covers 7 bases. V was clipped by 7 bases and J by 1 base; unmatched bases: 7. The CDR3 runs to 14 residues. Germline V gene lookup returns CDR1 DFQATT and CDR2 SNEGSKA (reference sequence). The CDR3 DNA reads TGCAGTGTTCTGACAGCGGGATCCTACAATGAGCAGTTCTTC. Translation: CSVLTAGSYNEQFF.

This clonotype was seen once. V gene TRBV29-1 combines with J gene TRBJ2-3, with 9 bases identical to TRBD2. The junction had 8 bases not matched to a gene; V was cut back by 4 bases and J by 0 bases. The CDR3 spans 16 residues. CDR1 SQVTM and CDR2 ANQGSEA come from the germline V gene. CDR3 sequence: CSVVRPTSGSTDTQYF. In DNA, the CDR3 is TGCAGCGTTGTCCGCCCCACTAGCGGGAGCACAGATACGCAGTATTTT.

CDR3 loop: CAISAYSPYEQYF. In DNA, the CDR3 is TGTGCCATCAGTGCTTACTCTCCCTACGAGCAGTACTTC. The chain has TRBV10-3 and TRBJ2-7; D gene unclear. The V and J ends lost 4 bases and 2 bases respectively, with 9 bases between them. CDR1 is ENHRY and CDR2 is SYGVKD in the germline V gene. This CDR3 spans 13 amino acids.

The chain couples TRBV5-4 to TRBJ1-2; D is undetermined. Trimming left V 3 bases short and J 7 bases short, with 13 bases between. The CDR3 runs to 13 residues. Germline CDR1 SGHNT, CDR2 YYREEE (reference sequence). CDR3 sequence: CASSSGLPTGYTF. As DNA, the CDR3 is TGTGCCAGCAGCTCTGGACTGCCGACTGGCTACACCTTC.

The rearrangement joins TRBV6-6 to TRBJ1-5, with D uncertain. Germline V gene data show CDR1 as MNHNY and CDR2 as SVGAGI (reference sequence). The CDR3 contains 16 residues. Trimming removed 0 bases at V and 9 bases at J, with 18 bases between. The CDR3 reads CASSYSNPQVSSPQHF. The CDR3 region has the DNA TGTGCCAGCAGTTACTCGAACCCGCAGGTCTCTTCGCCCCAGCATTTT.

The chain carries TRBV29-1 and TRBJ2-1; D not resolved. The CDR3 loop spans 11 amino acids. The V end lost 6 bases, the J end lost 7 bases, and 10 bases lay between the germline ends. In germline, CDR1 is SQVTM, CDR2 ANQGSEA. The CDR3 DNA reads TGCAGCGTGGGGATGGGGAATGAGCAGTTCTTC. Protein product: CSVGMGNEQFF.

The V and J genes are TRBV25-1 and TRBJ2-5; 15 bases are a match to TRBD2. With V trimmed by 9 bases and J by 3 bases, 8 bases remained unmatched. The CDR3 length is 16 residues. Germline V gene sequence: CDR1 MGHDK, CDR2 SYGVNS. Written as DNA, the CDR3 is TGTGCCAGTCATGGACTAGCGGGAGGGCCCGAAGAGACCCAGTACTTC. Translating it yields CASHGLAGGPEETQYF.

The J gene is TRBJ2-7, the V gene TRBV6-2 or TRBV6-3, with 9 bases identical to TRBD1. The CDR3 totals 13 residues. V lost 8 bases and J lost 5; bases outside the gene matches: 7. CDR1 and CDR2 from the germline V gene are MNHEY and SVGEGT. CDR3 in amino acids: CASGRTGADEQYF. Written as DNA, the CDR3 is TGTGCCAGCGGGCGGACAGGGGCGGACGAGCAGTACTTC.

The rearrangement links TRBV5-1 to TRBJ1-2; D possibly corresponds to TRBD1 (5 bases). With 1 base removed from V and 8 bases from J, the gap between germline ends came to 12 bases. CDR3 length equals 13 residues. Germline values: CDR1 SGHRS, CDR2 YFSETQ. The CDR3 bases are TGCGCCAGCAGCTTGTTCGACGGGGACGGCTACACCTTC. As protein: CASSLFDGDGYTF.

This chain links TRBV20-1 with TRBJ2-7, with 8 bases fitting TRBD2. The CDR3 sequence is 15 residues long. Germline V gene data show CDR1 as DFQATT and CDR2 as SNEGSKA (reference sequence). The ends lost 0 bases at V and 4 bases at J; junction bases unmatched: 8. The CDR3 bases are TGCAGTGCTAGAGATAACAGCGGGGGACTTTACGAGCAGTACTTC. It translates to CSARDNSGGLYEQYF.

The chain recombines TRBV24-1 with TRBJ2-7, with D possibly TRBD2 on 5 matching bases. CDR1 and CDR2 (germline): KGHDR, SFDVKD. The germline V and J ends were trimmed by 5 bases and 0 bases, with 10 bases remaining between them. The CDR3 has 14 amino acids. The CDR3 DNA reads as TGTGCCACCAGTGGGGCGGGCAGCTCCTACGAGCAGTACTTC. It is translated as CATSGAGSSYEQYF.

This clonotype appeared once. V gene TRBV12-2 combines with J gene TRBJ2-3; TRBD2 is taken as the D call from the table, unchecked against the DNA. TRBV12-2 is labeled a pseudogene. CDR3 length equals 14 residues. CDR3 residues: CASRYGLYTDTQYF. DNA for the CDR3: TGTGCAAGTCGCTACGGACTGTACACAGATACGCAGTATTTT.

This chain connects TRBV5-6 to TRBJ1-2; no clear D gene. In germline, CDR1 is SGHDT, CDR2 YYEEEE. The V end was cut by 0 bases, the J end by 4 bases, with 7 bases between. This CDR3 comprises 13 residues. The CDR3 here is CASSLDSFYGYTF. CDR3 sequence (DNA): TGTGCCAGCAGCTTGGACAGCTTCTATGGCTACACCTTC.

This chain links TRBV3-1 with TRBJ1-1; tentative D call: TRBD1 (6 bases). V lost 0 bases, J lost 1 base, and 30 bases lay in between. The CDR3 sequence is 22 residues long. Germline V gene sequence: CDR1 LGHDT, CDR2 YNNKEL (reference sequence). In DNA form, the CDR3 reads TGTGCCAGCAGCCAAGATGGCCTGGCAGGGGAATCTCTGGTAATAGGGAACACTGAAGCTTTCTTT. Encoded protein: CASSQDGLAGESLVIGNTEAFF.

The rearrangement uses TRBV5-1 and TRBJ1-2, with D unresolved. Trimming removed 0 bases at V and 8 bases at J, with 11 bases between. CDR1 and CDR2 (germline): SGHRS, YFSETQ. The CDR3 length is 13 residues. The CDR3 DNA reads as TGCGCCAGCAGCTTGGAGCCCTCTGGGGGCTACACCTTC. This encodes CASSLEPSGGYTF.

The CDR3 loop reads CASSALAGGTNEQFF. CDR3 in DNA: TGTGCCAGCAGCGCCCTAGCGGGAGGGACGAATGAGCAGTTCTTC. V usage is TRBV9 and J usage is TRBJ2-1; TRBD2 matches at 12 bases. The junction had 5 bases not matched to a gene; V was cut back by 3 bases and J by 7 bases. Germline CDR1 reads SGDLS; CDR2 reads YYNGEE. This CDR3 region has 15 residues. Based on the CDR3 plus reference TRBV9 and TRBJ2-1, the full variable domain is DSGVTQTPKHLITATGQRVTLRCSPRSGDLSVYWYQQSLDQGLQFLIQYYNGEERAKGNILERFSAQQFPDLHSELNLSSLELGDSALYFCASSALAGGTNEQFFGPGTRLTVL.

The rearrangement links TRBV12-5 to TRBJ1-1; perhaps TRBD1 as D (6 bases). Trimming pared 5 bases from V and 0 bases from J, leaving 16 bases between. The V gene's germline CDR1 is LGHNT and CDR2 FRNRAP. The CDR3 contains 16 residues. The DNA of the CDR3 is TGTGCTAGTGGTCTACCGACAGGCGGCATGAACACTGAAGCTTTCTTT. It is translated as CASGLPTGGMNTEAFF.

V gene TRBV10-3 combines with J gene TRBJ1-1; 9 bases agree with TRBD1. Germline trimming cut 4 bases from V and 10 bases from J; bases unmatched to any gene: 7. The CDR3 consists of 13 residues. Germline assignment: CDR1 ENHRY and CDR2 SYGVKD. The CDR3 nucleotides are TGTGCCATCAGTGGGTCTCGGACAGGGGTAGCTTTCTTT. Translated, it gives CAISGSRTGVAFF.

This chain uses TRBV5-4 with TRBJ2-3, with 11 bases lining up with TRBD2. Germline V lookup: CDR1 SGHNT, CDR2 YYREEE (reference sequence). The CDR3 runs to 17 residues. With 4 bases clipped from V and 2 bases from J, the junction kept 9 bases outside the gene matches. The CDR3 nucleotides are TGTGCCAGCAGCCCGGAGGGACTAGCGGAGTCCACAGATACGCAGTATTTT. Translation gives CASSPEGLAESTDTQYF.